This T cell receptor (beta chain) was profiled in a study of cytomegalovirus exposure and HLA in healthy donors (TCRdb year 2017). As for the study more broadly: The 666 repertoires of the first cohort and the approximately 110 validation repertoires were produced on the same platform, according to a later analysis. A separate validation cohort of more than 100 different subjects was used in addition to the 666-subject first cohort. The study was designed to test whether signatures of past pathogen exposure could be identified by cataloging public T cell receptors. To predict cytomegalovirus infection status, the study combined high-throughput TCR immunosequencing, statistical association of individual TCRs with disease status, and machine learning.

Separate from the approximately 690-subject first cohort, the validation cohort of about 120 subjects was the group to which the donors belonged. The CDR3 contains 14 residues, cysteine and phenylalanine counted. The entry retains the CDR3 DNA only, 42 bases that are in frame from base 1. From a lookup of the germline V gene, CDR1 and CDR2 are MNHNS and SASEGT. Trimming costs V 2 bases and J 2 bases, and their ends lie 10 bases apart. This clone was recorded once. The antigen it recognizes is unknown. Base-call qualities are not available, and no considerably larger clone is one nucleotide away. Library prep was done by the immunoSEQ multiplex PCR assay. Regarding the original processing steps: To diagnose cytomegalovirus status from the catalog of TCR beta chain sequences, a statistical classification framework was built. TCRdb stores this immuneACCESS table with in-frame sequences only. Part of the clones is absent; in the studies checked, under half of the shortfall reflects unresolved V genes, and no reason is known for the rest. That table supplies the V and J calls and clone size; D and trimming were determined from the DNA. For this sample the table gives 100,000 or so clones, of which less than 95% were detected only once. The top ten hold approximately 1% of the sample.

Beyond this particular receptor, the publication reports: A later analysis lacked HLA typing for the validation cohort, so it scored co-occurrence in that cohort across all 120 or so repertoires. Of the cluster scores, 90% to 95% were above 0 in a later analysis, which found that TCRs clustered in the first cohort also tended to co-occur in the roughly 130 validation repertoires. Most TCR sequences were observed very rarely across donors, whereas some public TCRs were present in many individuals. The classifier was reported to diagnose cytomegalovirus status with high specificity and sensitivity in both the original and validation cohorts. In vitro tests confirmed that a few of the cytomegalovirus-associated TCR beta chains recognize cytomegalovirus antigens. The authors suggested that the approach could potentially be generalized to other disease states and immunological phenotypes. A total of fewer than 200 TCR beta chains were listed by the study as associated with cytomegalovirus.

In this chain, TRBV6-1 is recombined with TRBJ2-7; the best D guess is TRBD1, with 6 bases matching. The sequencing input was PBMCs. The TCR sequence derives from a woman aged 18-30 years in good health and CMV-seronegative. The DNA reads TGTGCCAGCAGTGAATGGCAGGGGCCCTACGAGCAGTACTTC. Its product reads: CASSEWQGPYEQYF.